The rows below give T cell receptor beta chains drawn from one sample of a study of blood T cell repertoires in COVID-19. Produced via immunoSEQ multiplex PCR; TCRdb's table is partial and in-frame only. Counted here are under 150,000 clones, just under 80% occurring once; the ten biggest clones make up around 25%. Sample: peripheral blood. The receptors originated from a human donor in a cohort sampled during active COVID-19. Both conserved end residues are part of each CDR3. The D gene is left open where the match is weak. Rows give clone size only sometimes, using once, few, many, or a class for an expanded clone.

d_call	clone_size	v_call	j_call	cdr3_nt	cdr3_aa
TRBD1	NA	TRBV5-6	TRBJ1-1	TGTGCCAGCAGCCCCCGGGACAGGGTTGGAACTGAAGCTTTCTTT	CASSPRDRVGTEAFF
NA	NA	TRBV2	TRBJ2-7	TGTGCCAGCAGTCTCAGTTCCTACGAGCAGTACTTC	CASSLSSYEQYF
NA	NA	TRBV19	TRBJ1-5	TGTGCCAGTAGTATAGGCGCAGGGACTGGTGGGGGCAATCAGCCCCAGCATTTT	CASSIGAGTGGGNQPQHF
NA	few	TRBV29-1	TRBJ2-2	TGCAGCGGAGCCTTTTCCAGGGGTGGCACCGGGGAGCTGTTTTTT	CSGAFSRGGTGELFF
NA	NA	TRBV20-1	TRBJ2-2	TGCAGTGCTAGTACTGGGGGCGATACCGGGGAGCTGTTTTTT	CSASTGGDTGELFF
NA	NA	TRBV15	TRBJ2-5	TGTGCCACCAGCAGACAGGGGCTTCGAGAGACCCAGTACTTC	CATSRQGLRETQYF
TRBD1	NA	TRBV24-1	TRBJ1-2	TGTGCCACCAGTGATTTGGACAGGGGCTATGGCTACACCTTC	CATSDLDRGYGYTF
TRBD2	NA	TRBV27	TRBJ2-3	TGTGCCAGCAGCCTACTAGCGGCGCTCACAGATACGCAGTATTTT	CASSLLAALTDTQYF
TRBD1	NA	TRBV6-5	TRBJ1-1	TGTGCCAGCAGGGGACAGGGAGGCACTGAAGCTTTCTTT	CASRGQGGTEAFF
TRBD1	NA	TRBV4-1	TRBJ2-7	TGCGCCAGCAGCCAAGATTGGGGGACAGGGGGCTACGAGCAGTACTTC	CASSQDWGTGGYEQYF
NA	NA	TRBV7-2	TRBJ1-6	TGTGCCAGCAGCCCCCAGGCAGGGCAGTCCTATAATTCACCCCTCCACTTT	CASSPQAGQSYNSPLHF
NA	NA	TRBV7-2	TRBJ2-1	TGTGCCAGCAGCCCGGGATGGAGCTCCTACAATGAGCAGTTCTTC	CASSPGWSSYNEQFF
TRBD2	NA	TRBV28	TRBJ2-1	TGTGCCAGCAGTTTCTTAGCGGGGGGAATCTTAGGTGAGCAGTTCTTC	CASSFLAGGILGEQFF
NA	NA	TRBV28	TRBJ1-4	TGTGCCAGCAACGGGAGCCGAGAAAAACTGTTTTTT	CASNGSREKLFF
NA	NA	TRBV7-2	TRBJ1-5	TGTGCCAGCAGCTCCTTCAGGTATCAGCCCCAGCATTTT	CASSSFRYQPQHF
TRBD1	NA	TRBV11-1	TRBJ2-7	TGTGCCAGCAGCTTACACCGGACAGGGTCCTACGAGCAGTACTTC	CASSLHRTGSYEQYF
NA	NA	TRBV21-1	TRBJ2-1	TGTGCCAGCAGCAAACAACCGGGACTAGCGGGGGAATACAATGAGCAGTTCTTC	CASSKQPGLAGEYNEQFF
TRBD1	NA	TRBV27	TRBJ1-2	TGTGCCAGCAGTGTTACAGGGGGCTATGGCTACACCTTC	CASSVTGGYGYTF
TRBD2	NA	TRBV11-1	TRBJ2-7	TGTGCCAGCAGCTCACCGGGACTAGCGGGTTCCGAGCAGTACTTC	CASSSPGLAGSEQYF
TRBD2	NA	TRBV15	TRBJ2-7	TGTGCCACCAGCAGAGTGGCTAGCGGGAGGGCCCCCTACGAGCAGTACTTC	CATSRVASGRAPYEQYF
TRBD1	NA	TRBV27	TRBJ1-3	TGTGCCAGCAGTCCCCAAAGGGACAGGCCCGGCACCATATATTTT	CASSPQRDRPGTIYF
NA	NA	TRBV2	TRBJ2-7	TGTGCCAGCAGGGTAGGCGAGACCGCGGACGAGCAGTACTTC	CASRVGETADEQYF
NA	NA	TRBV28	TRBJ1-3	TGTGCCAGCAGGAGGGGGATGTCTGGAAACACCATATATTTT	CASRRGMSGNTIYF
NA	NA	TRBV7-7	TRBJ2-7	TGTGCCAGCAGCCAAGAAGCGTCGGCAGCTCATGAGCAGTACTTC	CASSQEASAAHEQYF
TRBD2	NA	TRBV9	TRBJ2-3	TGTGCCAGCAGCGCGCGGGGGAATCAAGATACGCAGTATTTT	CASSARGNQDTQYF
TRBD1	NA	TRBV29-1	TRBJ1-1	TGCAGCGCTGAGGGACAGAGGATAAGGAACACTGAAGCTTTCTTT	CSAEGQRIRNTEAFF
NA	NA	TRBV7-2	TRBJ2-3	TGTGCCAGCAGCTTTGGTCCTAAAGGGGGCACAGATACGCAGTATTTT	CASSFGPKGGTDTQYF
TRBD1	NA	TRBV3-1/TRBV3-2	TRBJ1-2	TGTGCCAGCAACCAGCAGGGGGCAGGTGGCTACACCTTC	CASNQQGAGGYTF
NA	NA	TRBV27	TRBJ2-3	TGTGCCAGCAGTCTTGGACACCTAGGCCCAGATACGCAGTATTTT	CASSLGHLGPDTQYF
TRBD1	NA	TRBV18	TRBJ1-1	TGTGCCAGCTCACCTGTACAGGGGACTGAAGCTTTCTTT	CASSPVQGTEAFF
TRBD1	once	TRBV18	TRBJ1-2	TGTGCCAGCTCACCAATGGACAGGGAGGCTGGCTACACCTTC	CASSPMDREAGYTF
NA	NA	TRBV6-5	TRBJ1-6	TGTGCCAGCCGCGATCGGGTCTCCTATAATTCACCCCTCCACTTT	CASRDRVSYNSPLHF
TRBD1	once	TRBV11-3	TRBJ1-2	TGTGCCAGCAGCTCGAGACAGGGTAGTGGCTACACCTTC	CASSSRQGSGYTF
TRBD1	NA	TRBV28	TRBJ1-5	TGTGCCAGTGAGACAGGGATCGGACAGCCCCAGCATTTT	CASETGIGQPQHF
TRBD2	few	TRBV6-5	TRBJ2-7	TGTGCCAGCAGTTCCACCGGGAGGGCTTGGGGCGAGCAGTACTTC	CASSSTGRAWGEQYF
NA	NA	TRBV9	TRBJ1-2	TGTGCCAGCAGCGTAGAACAGGGTTATGGCTACACCTTC	CASSVEQGYGYTF
NA	NA	TRBV7-2	TRBJ1-6	TGTGCCAGCAGCCCCCAAGGGACTACTAATTCACCCCTCCACTTT	CASSPQGTTNSPLHF
NA	NA	TRBV5-6	TRBJ1-1	TGTGCCAGCAGCGATGGACAGAACACTGAAGCTTTCTTT	CASSDGQNTEAFF
TRBD1	NA	TRBV24-1	TRBJ2-1	TGTGCCACCAGTGTCACCAGGGGGTTAGCCTACAATGAGCAGTTCTTC	CATSVTRGLAYNEQFF
NA	NA	TRBV18	TRBJ1-6	TGTGCCAGCTCACCGCAGGGTCCGGGCTCACCCCTCCACTTT	CASSPQGPGSPLHF
NA	NA	TRBV6-6	TRBJ2-7	TGTGCCAGCAGACAGGGTGGGGACGAGCAGTACTTC	CASRQGGDEQYF
NA	NA	TRBV5-8	TRBJ1-5	TGTGCCAGCAGCTTCCAGGGCTCTGGCAATCAGCCCCAGCATTTT	CASSFQGSGNQPQHF
TRBD2	NA	TRBV5-1	TRBJ2-2	TGCGCCAGCAGCTCACCGGGACTACTGAACGGGGAGCTGTTTTTT	CASSSPGLLNGELFF
NA	once	TRBV5-5	TRBJ1-1	TGTGCCAGCAGCTTGGACCCTGCTCAAGGGGGCACTGAAGCTTTCTTT	CASSLDPAQGGTEAFF
TRBD1	NA	TRBV25-1	TRBJ1-2	TGTGCCAGCAGTGAAGGACAGGGGGCGTGGTATGGCTACACCTTC	CASSEGQGAWYGYTF
NA	NA	TRBV2	TRBJ1-2	TGTGCCAGCAATGGAGGGGTGGACTATGGCTACACCTTC	CASNGGVDYGYTF
TRBD1	NA	TRBV3-1/TRBV3-2	TRBJ1-1	TGTGCCAGCAGATACGAGGCCAGGGGGAACGGTGAAGCTTTCTTT	CASRYEARGNGEAFF
TRBD1	NA	TRBV30	TRBJ1-1	TGTGCCTGGAGTGTATTAGGGACAGGGGTTCAAGCTGAAGCTTTCTTT	CAWSVLGTGVQAEAFF
NA	NA	TRBV5-4	TRBJ1-2	TGTGCCAGCAGCGCGGGTACTACTGGTAACTATGGCTACACCTTC	CASSAGTTGNYGYTF
TRBD2	NA	TRBV28	TRBJ2-3	TGTGCCAGCAGTTCCCGGGGGGAGACAGATACGCAGTATTTT	CASSSRGETDTQYF
TRBD2	NA	TRBV7-3	TRBJ2-1	TGTGCCAGCAGCTTGTTGGGACTAGCGGATGAGCAGTTCTTC	CASSLLGLADEQFF